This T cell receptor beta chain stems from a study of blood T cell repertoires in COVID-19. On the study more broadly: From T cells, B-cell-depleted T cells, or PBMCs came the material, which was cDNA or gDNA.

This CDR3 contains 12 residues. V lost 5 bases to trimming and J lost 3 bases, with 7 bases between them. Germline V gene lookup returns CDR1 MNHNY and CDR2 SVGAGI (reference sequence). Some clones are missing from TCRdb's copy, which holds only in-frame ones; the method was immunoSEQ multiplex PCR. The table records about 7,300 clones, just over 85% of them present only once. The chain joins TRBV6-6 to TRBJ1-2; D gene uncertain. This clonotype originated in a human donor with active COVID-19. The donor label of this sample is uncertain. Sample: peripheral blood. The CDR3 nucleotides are TGTGCCAGCAGTCCACAAGACTATGGCTACACCTTC. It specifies CASSPQDYGYTF.